The following is a TCR beta chain sequence with its context. The germline V and J ends were trimmed by 2 bases and 4 bases, with 18 bases remaining between them. This CDR3 region has 16 residues. CDR1 is SGHVS and CDR2 is FQNEAQ in the germline V gene. These data originate in a study of shared clonotypes between healthy human individuals. Study information: A few men and a couple of women, aged 18 to 49, were donors.

Some clones are missing from TCRdb's copy, which holds only in-frame ones; the method was immunoSEQ multiplex PCR. The sample includes about 1 million clones, 65% to 75% of them seen just once. Specimen: memory CD4+ T cells sorted from blood. As for subset: CD45RA-negative fraction. The V gene is TRBV7-8, the J gene TRBJ2-7; TRBD1 or TRBD2 may be the D gene (5 bases each). The receptor's source is a man aged 18 to 30 in good health. The CDR3, as DNA: TGTGCCAGCAGCTTATTGTCGGGAAGGACACCGTACGAGCAGTACTTC. This sequence encodes CASSLLSGRTPYEQYF. Supplemented by reference TRBV7-8 and TRBJ2-7, the full variable domain reads GAGVSQSPRYKVAKRGQDVALRCDPISGHVSLFWYQQALGQGPEFLTYFQNEAQLDKSGLPSDRFFAERPEGSVSTLKIQRTQQEDSAVYLCASSLLSGRTPYEQYFGPGTRLTVT.